This T cell receptor (beta chain) is drawn from a study of beta chain features in type 1 diabetes. About the research overall: In age, gender and cell yields, patients were similar to healthy donors.

CD4+ naive, central memory, regulatory and stem cell-like memory cells were sorted via CD45RO/CCR7/CD25/CD127/CD95/CD27. Of the isolated RNA, all was reverse transcribed, and so the sequenced material was expressed TCRB transcripts. TCRdb keeps only in-frame clones here, not all; method: immunoSEQ multiplex PCR. The table records roughly 260,000 clones, approximately 11% of them present only once. As regards this clone: Its antigen is not known.

Findings and caveats of the study: Within each of all four CD4+ subsets, Type 1 diabetes patients had TCRB CDR3s that were moderately but significantly shorter. PCR, the amplification step, might favor shorter templates, equally in patients and controls.

The CDR3 extends over 15 amino acids. V gave up 3 bases and J gave up 5 bases, with 12 bases separating them. From germline, CDR1 is SGDLS and CDR2 YYNGEE. The sequenced material came from naive CD4+ T cells from blood. The receptor was isolated from a man aged 30 to 45 with type 1 diabetes. The genes are TRBV9 and TRBJ2-6, with D hard to call. CDR3 sequence reads: CASSAEVLRANVLTF. Written as DNA, the CDR3 is TGTGCCAGCAGCGCCGAGGTACTCCGGGCCAACGTCCTGACTTTC.